This note documents a single T cell receptor (beta chain) sequence. The CDR3 is 15 residues long. Germline V gene sequence: CDR1 LNHDA, CDR2 SQIVND (reference sequence). V lost 3 bases and J 1 base, leaving 12 bases between the germline ends. This sample stems from a study of shared clonotypes between healthy human individuals. The input for sorted-subset replicate PCRs was approximately 200 ng DNA, some 28,000 T cell genomes. Generated by immunoSEQ multiplex PCR, the TCRdb table keeps only in-frame clones and is missing some. The sample contains hundreds of thousands of clones, about 80% of which appear only once. Healthy HIV-negative adults with no recent acute infections or vaccinations were recruited as donors.

Sequenced sample: memory CD4+ T cells sorted from blood. The subset here: CD45RA-negative fraction. This chain connects TRBV19 to TRBJ1-1, with a weak D call TRBD1 (5 bases). The origin of this receptor is a woman in her 30s in good health. CDR3 sequence (DNA): TGTGCCAGTAGTATTTACCCCACAGGGAACACTGAAGCTTTCTTT. Translation gives CASSIYPTGNTEAFF. The whole variable domain, remainder taken from reference TRBV19 and TRBJ1-1, is DGGITQSPKYLFRKEGQNVTLSCEQNLNHDAMYWYRQDPGQGLRLIYYSQIVNDFQKGDIAEGYSVSREKKESFPLTVTSAQKNPTAFYLCASSIYPTGNTEAFFGQGTRLTVV.